Presented here are 30 T cell receptor beta chains from one specimen sequenced in a study of T cell responses to AZD1222 COVID-19 vaccine. Sequenced by immunoSEQ multiplex PCR; TCRdb stores in-frame clones only, minus some. This table has roughly 130,000 clones, around 84% appearing once. This sample comprised peripheral blood, obtained on day 0 of AZD1222 vaccination. These TCRs come from an adult in good health.

Regarding this clone: Other DNA sequences in this specimen translate into the identical CDR3. The chain couples TRBV6-5 to TRBJ1-6; the D is unclear. Trimming cost V 5 bases and J 7 bases, with 9 bases left between them. The length of the CDR3 is 13 residues. Germline-derived CDR1 and CDR2 are MNHEY and SVGAGI. The DNA for the CDR3 is TGTGCCAGCAGTCAACTAAGGAATTCACCCCTCCACTTT. Encoded protein: CASSQLRNSPLHF.

This chain connects TRBV19 to TRBJ2-5; D ambiguous. The CDR3 contains 15 residues. CDR1 is LNHDA and CDR2 is SQIVND in the germline V gene (reference sequence). V lost 5 bases to trimming and J lost 5 bases, with 18 bases between them. CDR3 protein: CASSPLLGSGETQYF. DNA for the CDR3: TGTGCCAGTAGTCCCCTATTGGGTTCCGGGGAGACCCAGTACTTC.

The V call is TRBV15, the J call TRBJ1-1; the D is unclear. Trimming left V 1 base short and J 1 base short, with 10 bases between. Germline V gene sequence: CDR1 LNHNV, CDR2 YYDKDF (reference sequence). This CDR3 has 15 residues. CDR3 sequence (DNA): TGTGCCACCAGCAGAGCCAGGATGGGGAACACTGAAGCTTTCTTT. Its translation is CATSRARMGNTEAFF.

V usage is TRBV4-3 and J usage is TRBJ1-4, with a possible D match to TRBD1 (6 bases). The CDR3 totals 15 residues. Trimming stripped 4 bases from V and 8 bases from J, with 17 bases between. The germline gives CDR1 LGHNA, CDR2 YSLEER. CDR3 sequence: CASSLKTGGGEKLFF. The CDR3 nucleotides read TGCGCCAGCAGCCTAAAGACAGGCGGAGGGGAAAAACTGTTTTTT.

This clone showed up just a few times. This CDR3 reads CASSFRDRGLMNTEAFF. CDR3 in DNA: TGTGCCAGCAGCTTCCGGGACAGGGGCCTAATGAACACTGAAGCTTTCTTT. V gene TRBV7-2 combines with J gene TRBJ1-1, with 10 bases matching TRBD1. J lost 0 bases, V lost 3 bases, and 7 bases had no gene match. CDR3 length equals 17 residues. Germline V gene lookup returns CDR1 SGHTA and CDR2 FQGNSA.

The chain recombines TRBV9 with TRBJ2-7; the match to TRBD1 covers 8 bases. Germline-derived CDR1 and CDR2 are SGDLS and YYNGEE. The CDR3 spans 15 residues. V was pared by 1 base and J by 3 bases, with 6 bases of the junction left unmatched. The CDR3 reads CASSVQGTGNYEQYF. The CDR3 DNA follows: TGTGCCAGCAGCGTACAGGGGACAGGTAACTACGAGCAGTACTTC.

This chain links TRBV30 with TRBJ2-7, with a weak D call TRBD2 (6 bases). Trimming shortened V by 5 bases and J by 7 bases, and 15 bases separated the two germline ends. This CDR3 contains 12 residues. CDR1 GTSNPN and CDR2 SVGIG come from the germline V gene (reference sequence). The CDR3 DNA is TGTGCCTGGTCGCGGGGAATGGGGGAGCAGTACTTC. Protein sequence: CAWSRGMGEQYF. Full variable domain (missing parts from reference TRBV30 and TRBJ2-7): SQTIHQWPATLVQPVGSPLSLECTVEGTSNPNLYWYRQAAGRGLQLLFYSVGIGQISSEVPQNLSASRPQDRQFILSSKKLLLSDSGFYLCAWSRGMGEQYFGPGTRLTVT.

The chain uses TRBV5-1 and TRBJ2-4; D is unclear. Trimming removed 0 bases at V and 8 bases at J, with 15 bases between. Germline loops: CDR1 SGHRS, CDR2 YFSETQ. The CDR3 is 15 residues long. CDR3 in amino acids: CASSLVDALLDIQYF. In nucleotides, the CDR3 is TGCGCCAGCAGCTTGGTGGACGCCTTATTGGACATTCAGTACTTC.

The chain uses TRBV3-1 (or the pseudogene TRBV3-2) and TRBJ2-1; 16 nucleotides align to TRBD2. The CDR3 consists of 18 residues. The trim removed 4 bases at V and 0 bases at J, leaving 3 bases unmatched. From germline, CDR1 is LGHDT and CDR2 YNNKEL (reference sequence). The CDR3 loop is CASSPGLAGGSSYNEQFF. CDR3 coding DNA: TGTGCCAGCAGCCCGGGACTAGCGGGAGGGAGCTCCTACAATGAGCAGTTCTTC.

This clone has only a few counts. This sequence joins TRBV9 and TRBJ2-2; D remains ambiguous. Trimming stripped 4 bases from V and 0 bases from J, with 16 bases between. Germline assignment: CDR1 SGDLS and CDR2 YYNGEE. The CDR3 contains 17 residues. The CDR3 here is CASSLLGSYANTGELFF. The CDR3 DNA reads TGTGCCAGCAGCCTCCTTGGCAGTTACGCGAACACCGGGGAGCTGTTTTTT.

V gene TRBV18 combines with J gene TRBJ1-5, with D possibly TRBD1 on 6 matching bases. The CDR3 runs 13 residues. Looked up from germline, CDR1 is KGHSH and CDR2 is LQKENI. V shed 3 bases and J shed 7 bases, with 10 bases lying between them. This chain's CDR3 is CASSPAGEQPQHF. The CDR3 DNA reads as TGTGCCAGCTCACCGGCAGGGGAACAGCCCCAGCATTTT.

This chain uses TRBV5-1 with TRBJ2-7; weak D call: TRBD1 (5 bases). The V gene lost 0 bases and the J gene lost 5 bases, with 12 bases spanning the gap. From germline, CDR1 is SGHRS and CDR2 YFSETQ. The CDR3 extends over 14 amino acids. CDR3 amino acids: CASSLAQGMHEQYF. CDR3 bases: TGCGCCAGCAGCTTGGCGCAGGGCATGCACGAGCAGTACTTC.

This chain uses TRBV5-4 with TRBJ1-4; a weak D match, TRBD1 (6 bases). The CDR3 runs 16 residues. Germline CDR1 SGHNT, CDR2 YYREEE (reference sequence). Trimming removed 2 bases at V and 2 bases at J, with 13 bases between. The CDR3: CASSFGQGFTNEKLFF. The CDR3 DNA sequence: TGTGCCAGCAGCTTTGGGCAGGGGTTCACTAATGAAAAACTGTTTTTT.

The genes are TRBV3-1 (or the pseudogene TRBV3-2) and TRBJ2-1; perhaps TRBD2 as D (6 bases). This CDR3 region has 13 residues. Germline CDR1 and CDR2: LGHDT and YNNKEL (reference sequence). Trimming stripped 3 bases from V and 15 bases from J, with 18 bases between. CDR3 DNA sequence: TGTGCCAGCAGCCACACCAGGGAGGTCGGGCGGTTCTTC. It codes for CASSHTREVGRFF.

This chain connects TRBV4-3 to TRBJ1-1, with D possibly TRBD1 on 5 matching bases. This CDR3 region has 16 residues. The germline gives CDR1 LGHNA, CDR2 YSLEER. V was pared by 0 bases and J by 6 bases, with 17 bases between. CDR3 in DNA: TGCGCCAGCAGCCAAGAATCGCAGGGAAGAAACGCTGAAGCTTTCTTT. Translating gives CASSQESQGRNAEAFF.

J is TRBJ1-4 and V is TRBV5-6; D not resolved. In germline, CDR1 is SGHDT, CDR2 YYEEEE. The CDR3 has 17 residues. Trimming took 1 base from V and 8 from J, leaving 21 bases between them. DNA of the CDR3: TGTGCCAGCAGCTTGAGGGCAGGAGGCCACTTTCGCGAAAAACTGTTTTTT. It specifies CASSLRAGGHFREKLFF.

The gene calls are TRBV5-6 and TRBJ1-1; D remains ambiguous. Trimming removed 0 bases at V and 1 base at J, with 7 bases between. Germline loops: CDR1 SGHDT, CDR2 YYEEEE. The CDR3 sequence is 14 residues long. CDR3 sequence: CASSLVVGNTEAFF. CDR3 nucleotides: TGTGCCAGCAGCTTGGTAGTAGGGAACACTGAAGCTTTCTTT.

Only one count was recorded for this clone. The CDR3 region has the DNA TGTGCCAGTAGTACGACAGGGGGCGGACAGCCCCAGCATTTT. The encoded protein is CASSTTGGGQPQHF. The chain links TRBV19 to TRBJ1-5, with 10 positions matching TRBD1. The CDR3 runs to 14 residues. Per germline, CDR1 LNHDA and CDR2 SQIVND (reference sequence). V dropped 4 bases and J dropped 7; count of bases not matched to a gene: 4.

CDR3 in DNA: TGTGCCAGCAGAGAAACCCCCGAGGGGGATAGCAATCAGCCCCAGCATTTT. As protein: CASRETPEGDSNQPQHF. The chain is built from TRBV2 and TRBJ1-5, with a weak D call TRBD1 (6 bases). V dropped 6 bases and J dropped 0 bases, with 18 bases sitting between them. Germline V lookup: CDR1 SNHLY, CDR2 FYNNEI. There are 17 residues in the CDR3.

The V call is TRBV5-5, the J call TRBJ2-3; D is undetermined. The CDR3 spans 15 residues. Germline assignment: CDR1 SGHKS and CDR2 YYEKEE (reference sequence). V gave up 0 bases and J gave up 0 bases, with 8 bases separating them. The CDR3 DNA is TGTGCCAGCAGCTTGGCTCCGACTAGCACAGATACGCAGTATTTT. Protein sequence: CASSLAPTSTDTQYF.

The rearrangement links TRBV27 to TRBJ2-1; D gene uncertain. V gave up 7 bases and J gave up 4 bases, with 8 bases separating them. The V gene's germline CDR1 is MNHEY and CDR2 SMNVEV (reference sequence). The CDR3 is made up of 12 amino acids. The CDR3 is CASNGQYNEQFF. DNA of the CDR3: TGTGCCAGCAACGGCCAATACAATGAGCAGTTCTTC.

The DNA of the CDR3 is TGTGCCAGCAGCGACCCTCCGGGACAGCCTAGTCTAGGGAATGAGCAGTTCTTC. It specifies CASSDPPGQPSLGNEQFF. V and J are TRBV5-5 and TRBJ2-1, with 7 positions matching TRBD1. Trimming cost V 4 bases and J 7 bases; bases outside gene matches: 20. CDR3 length equals 18 residues. The germline V gene has CDR1 SGHKS and CDR2 YYEKEE (reference sequence). Based on the CDR3 plus reference TRBV5-5 and TRBJ2-1, the full variable domain is DAGVTQSPTHLIKTRGQQVTLRCSPISGHKSVSWYQQVLGQGPQFIFQYYEKEERGRGNFPDRFSARQFPNYSSELNVNALLLGDSALYLCASSDPPGQPSLGNEQFFGPGTRLTVL.

This rearrangement joins TRBV7-2 to TRBJ1-6; 7 bases map to TRBD1. CDR3 length equals 14 residues. V was pared by 3 bases and J by 10 bases, with 6 bases of the junction left unmatched. Germline values: CDR1 SGHTA, CDR2 FQGNSA. CDR3 loop: CASSFIDRDSPLHF. CDR3 DNA: TGTGCCAGCAGCTTCATAGACAGGGACTCACCCCTCCACTTT.

The V gene is TRBV18, the J gene TRBJ2-7, with TRBD1 as a possible D gene (6 bases). The CDR3 has 13 residues. Germline loops: CDR1 KGHSH, CDR2 LQKENI. Trimming removed 3 bases at V and 3 bases at J, with 9 bases between. The CDR3 sequence is CASSPDSLYEQYF. The CDR3 region has the DNA TGTGCCAGCTCACCGGACAGTCTCTACGAGCAGTACTTC. The full variable domain, its missing parts supplied by reference TRBV18 and TRBJ2-7, is NAGVMQNPRHLVRRRGQEARLRCSPMKGHSHVYWYRQLPEEGLKFMVYLQKENIIDESGMPKERFSAEFPKEGPSILRIQQVVRGDSAAYFCASSPDSLYEQYFGPGTRLTVT.

CDR3 residues: CASRPTDGADEQFF. DNA of the CDR3: TGTGCCAGCAGACCCACTGACGGAGCCGATGAGCAGTTCTTC. This rearrangement joins TRBV6-5 to TRBJ2-1; D unclear. From germline, CDR1 is MNHEY and CDR2 SVGAGI. Trimming removed 6 bases at V and 8 bases at J, with 17 bases between. This CDR3 contains 14 residues.

V gene TRBV4-1 combines with J gene TRBJ2-3; D possibly corresponds to TRBD2 (5 bases). The germline CDR1 and CDR2 sequences are MGHRA and YSYEKL. The V end lost 1 base, the J end lost 0 bases, and 8 bases lay between the germline ends. This CDR3 has 15 amino acids. The CDR3 DNA is TGCGCCAGCAGCCAAGGAGGGTCTAGCACAGATACGCAGTATTTT. Translation gives CASSQGGSSTDTQYF.

Notes on this clone: Other nucleotide sequences in the sample specify the same CDR3. The chain has TRBV28 and TRBJ1-1; D possibly corresponds to TRBD1 (6 bases). The ends were cut back, 3 bases at V and 5 bases at J, with 13 bases in the middle. This CDR3 has 14 amino acids. The germline V gene has CDR1 MDHEN and CDR2 SYDVKM. The CDR3 protein is CASSLAGGRTEAFF. The CDR3 DNA sequence: TGTGCCAGCAGTTTGGCCGGGGGCAGAACTGAAGCTTTCTTT.

This clone has a handful of counts. The chain is built from TRBV29-1 and TRBJ2-7, with D tentatively TRBD1 or TRBD2 (5 bases each). The V end lost 8 bases, the J end lost 2 bases, and 13 bases lay between the germline ends. The length of the CDR3 is 12 residues. Germline loops: CDR1 SQVTM, CDR2 ANQGSEA. The CDR3: CSTRDRTYEQYF. In DNA, the CDR3 is TGCAGCACCCGGGACCGAACCTACGAGCAGTACTTC.

The rearrangement links TRBV21-1 to TRBJ2-1. TRBV21-1 counts as a pseudogene. The CDR3 is 16 amino acids. DNA of the CDR3: TGTGCCAGCAGCGGCGGTTTGGCGGGGACATACAATGAGCAGTTCTTC. Translating it yields CASSGGLAGTYNEQFF.

This sequence joins TRBV6-5 and TRBJ1-6; 7 bases match TRBD1. CDR1 and CDR2 from the germline V gene are MNHEY and SVGAGI. CDR3 size: 14 residues. V was pared by 6 bases and J by 8 bases, with 7 bases of the junction left unmatched. This chain's CDR3 is CASRRQGMYSPLHF. CDR3 bases: TGTGCCAGCAGAAGACAGGGAATGTATTCACCCCTCCACTTT.